The source of this T cell receptor (beta chain) is a study of T cell clones after liver transplantation. Across the study: A pre-transplant mixed lymphocyte reaction with TCRbeta sequencing defined graft-donor-reactive clones followed in post-transplant blood. Pre-transplant mixed lymphocyte reactions yielded third-party-reactive TCRbeta sequences as comparators for graft-donor-reactive sequences.

Trimming pared 4 bases from V and 7 bases from J, leaving 17 bases between. This CDR3 contains 15 residues. Germline CDR1 and CDR2: MGHDK and SYGVNS. Method: immunoSEQ multiplex PCR; TCRdb's copy keeps in-frame clones and lacks some. Of about 72,000 clones in the sample, more than 75% were seen once. This chain uses TRBV25-1 with TRBJ2-1, with D perhaps matching TRBD1 (6 bases). The TCR sequence derives from a human donor who received a liver transplant. Sequenced here: CD4+ T cells from blood, sampled before liver transplant. The CDR3 protein is CASSALQQGSNEQFF. Here the CDR3 DNA reads TGTGCCAGCAGTGCCCTACAACAGGGTTCAAATGAGCAGTTCTTC.